The 20 T cell receptor beta chains below come from one sample, sequenced in a study of blood T cell repertoires in COVID-19. TCRdb keeps only in-frame clones here, not all; method: immunoSEQ multiplex PCR. This sample yields some 150,000 clones, of which approximately 88% are seen a single time; 3.9% belongs to the top ten. What was sequenced was peripheral blood. These receptors were obtained from a woman aged 60-70 years who had recovered from COVID-19.

This clone was seen once. This sequence joins TRBV7-9 and TRBJ2-5; weak D call: TRBD2 (5 bases). V lost 5 bases to trimming and J lost 5 bases, with 15 bases between them. Germline CDR1 reads SEHNR; CDR2 reads FQNEAQ (reference sequence). The CDR3 is 14 residues long. CDR3 sequence: CASSHSVQRETQYF. The CDR3 DNA reads as TGTGCCAGCAGCCACTCGGTTCAGCGGGAGACCCAGTACTTC.

The chain combines TRBV19 with TRBJ1-3; 8 bases line up with TRBD1. This CDR3 is built from 17 residues. Germline V gene data show CDR1 as LNHDA and CDR2 as SQIVND (reference sequence). The ends lost 7 bases at V and 1 base at J; junction bases unmatched: 12. The CDR3 here is CASNNPHRTGSGNTIYF. Written as DNA, the CDR3 is TGTGCCAGTAACAACCCCCACCGGACAGGGTCTGGAAACACCATATATTTT.

Details on this clone: The same CDR3 also results from other DNA sequences found in this sample. This rearrangement joins TRBV5-4 to TRBJ2-5, with D possibly being TRBD2 (6 bases). V lost 3 bases, J lost 5 bases, and 11 bases lay in between. Germline CDR1 and CDR2: SGHNT and YYREEE (reference sequence). The CDR3 has 13 residues. The CDR3 nucleotides read TGTGCCAGCAGCTGGAGGGGCGGGGAGACCCAGTACTTC. This translates into CASSWRGGETQYF.

The chain uses TRBV7-9 and TRBJ1-4; perhaps TRBD1 as D (5 bases). The V end lost 1 base, the J end lost 3 bases, and 9 bases lay between the germline ends. The CDR3 is made up of 15 amino acids. Germline values: CDR1 SEHNR, CDR2 FQNEAQ (reference sequence). CDR3 region: CASSLESGPNEKLFF. The CDR3 nucleotides are TGTGCCAGCAGCTTAGAATCAGGGCCTAATGAAAAACTGTTTTTT.

The chain combines TRBV18 with TRBJ1-2; D unclear. Trimming stripped 3 bases from V and 0 bases from J, with 5 bases between. CDR1 KGHSH and CDR2 LQKENI come from the germline V gene. The length of the CDR3 is 13 residues. The CDR3: CASSPGANYGYTF. CDR3 nucleotide sequence: TGTGCCAGCTCACCGGGAGCTAACTATGGCTACACCTTC.

CDR3 nucleotides: TGCGCCAGCAGCTTCGGGACAGGGCCCGGGGCCAACGTCCTGACTTTC. This sequence encodes CASSFGTGPGANVLTF. The chain carries TRBV5-1 and TRBJ2-6, with 9 positions matching TRBD1. The V and J ends lost 2 bases and 4 bases, in that order; junction bases with no gene match: 4. Germline values: CDR1 SGHRS, CDR2 YFSETQ. This CDR3 region has 16 residues.

This chain connects TRBV5-4 to TRBJ2-7, with D uncertain. CDR3 length equals 14 residues. V lost 4 bases to trimming and J lost 4 bases, with 15 bases between them. Germline lookup yields CDR1 SGHNT and CDR2 YYREEE (reference sequence). CDR3 protein: CASSPSLATYEQYF. CDR3 nucleotides: TGTGCCAGCAGCCCCTCCTTAGCTACATACGAGCAGTACTTC.

The rearrangement links TRBV3-1 (or the pseudogene TRBV3-2) to TRBJ2-2, with a possible D match to TRBD1 (7 bases). The ends were cut back, 0 bases at V and 4 bases at J, with 15 bases in the middle. The CDR3 covers 17 residues. Per the germline V gene, CDR1 is LGHDT and CDR2 is YNNKEL (reference sequence). The CDR3 DNA sequence: TGTGCCAGCAGCCAAGAATGGCCAGGGGGGTTCACCGGGGAGCTGTTTTTT. Residues: CASSQEWPGGFTGELFF.

The chain uses TRBV4-2 and TRBJ2-7; 9 nucleotides line up with TRBD2. The V gene end was trimmed by 1 base and the J gene end by 3 bases; junction bases not matched to a gene: 7. The CDR3 runs to 16 residues. Per the germline V gene, CDR1 is LGHNA and CDR2 is YNFKEQ. The CDR3 coding sequence is TGTGCCAGCAGCCAAGGGCTTAGCGGGGGAGACTACGAGCAGTACTTC. Residues: CASSQGLSGGDYEQYF.

The V and J genes are TRBV24-1 and TRBJ2-5; TRBD1 might be the D (6 bases). The ends were cut back, 5 bases at V and 3 bases at J, with 9 bases in the middle. Germline CDR1 KGHDR, CDR2 SFDVKD. The CDR3 has 13 amino acids. The CDR3 DNA follows: TGTGCCACCAGTGCCCCAGGGGAAGAGACCCAGTACTTC. Translation gives CATSAPGEETQYF.

The genes are TRBV15 and TRBJ1-2, with TRBD1 matching 7 bases. J gave up 7 bases and V 3 bases, and 11 bases lay outside the gene matches. This CDR3 has 15 residues. CDR1 and CDR2 (germline): LNHNV, YYDKDF (reference sequence). The CDR3 loop is CATSRVGQVRSGYTF. The CDR3 coding sequence is TGTGCCACCAGCAGGGTTGGACAGGTTCGATCTGGCTACACCTTC. Combining the CDR3 with reference TRBV15 and TRBJ1-2 gives the whole variable domain DAMVIQNPRYQVTQFGKPVTLSCSQTLNHNVMYWYQQKSSQAPKLLFHYYDKDFNNEADTPDNFQSRRPNTSFCFLDIRSPGLGDTAMYLCATSRVGQVRSGYTFGSGTRLTVV.

The CDR3 bases are TGTGCCAGCAGTGAAGAAACAGGGGGTTTCACCGGGGAGCTGTTTTTT. Encoded protein: CASSEETGGFTGELFF. This rearrangement joins TRBV6-1 to TRBJ2-2; 8 bases agree with TRBD1. V lost 1 base and J lost 4; bases outside the gene matches: 5. From germline, CDR1 is MNHNS and CDR2 SASEGT. The CDR3 covers 16 residues.

The chain carries TRBV2 and TRBJ1-5; D is uncertain. Trimming removed 3 bases from V and 4 bases from J, with 7 bases in between. The CDR3 consists of 13 residues. Germline CDR1 reads SNHLY; CDR2 reads FYNNEI. The CDR3 sequence is CASSERGNQPQHF. The DNA for the CDR3 is TGTGCCAGCAGTGAGCGAGGTAATCAGCCCCAGCATTTT. The full variable domain, completed using reference TRBV2 and TRBJ1-5, is EPEVTQTPSHQVTQMGQEVILRCVPISNHLYFYWYRQILGQKVEFLVSFYNNEISEKSEIFDDQFSVERPDGSNFTLKIRSTKLEDSAMYFCASSERGNQPQHFGDGTRLSIL.

The chain uses TRBV19 and TRBJ2-7, with TRBD2 matching over 12 bases. The CDR3 extends over 14 amino acids. J gave up 2 bases and V 4 bases, and 0 bases lay outside the gene matches. Germline V gene data show CDR1 as LNHDA and CDR2 as SQIVND (reference sequence). The CDR3 sequence: CASSTSGGAYEQYF. Here the CDR3 DNA reads TGTGCCAGTAGTACTAGCGGGGGGGCCTACGAGCAGTACTTC.

V is TRBV3-1 (or the pseudogene TRBV3-2) and J is TRBJ2-5; TRBD2 matches at 7 bases. With V trimmed by 4 bases and J by 5 bases, 7 bases remained unmatched. The germline CDR1 and CDR2 sequences are LGHDT and YNNKEL (reference sequence). The CDR3 is made up of 14 amino acids. The CDR3 region is CASSPSSGSETQYF. The CDR3 coding sequence is TGTGCCAGCAGCCCCTCTAGCGGCTCGGAGACCCAGTACTTC.

V gene TRBV4-1 combines with J gene TRBJ1-2; D unresolved. The CDR3 loop spans 16 amino acids. CDR1 is MGHRA and CDR2 is YSYEKL in the germline V gene. Trimming left V 1 base short and J 4 bases short, with 16 bases between. This chain's CDR3 is CASSQGDGGRVYGYTF. CDR3 sequence (DNA): TGCGCCAGCAGCCAAGGGGATGGAGGGCGTGTCTATGGCTACACCTTC.

The chain links TRBV5-1 to TRBJ2-1; D is perhaps TRBD1 (6 bases). Trimming removed 5 bases at V and 8 bases at J, with 11 bases between. Germline V gene lookup returns CDR1 SGHRS and CDR2 YFSETQ. There are 12 residues in the CDR3. In DNA form, the CDR3 reads TGCGCCAGCAGGGGGGCTCTGGATGAGCAGTTCTTC. Amino acids: CASRGALDEQFF.

The V call is TRBV4-1, the J call TRBJ2-3; 10 bases fit TRBD2. The ends lost 0 bases at V and 4 bases at J; junction bases unmatched: 7. Germline assignment: CDR1 MGHRA and CDR2 YSYEKL. The CDR3 is made up of 17 amino acids. This CDR3 is CASSQEGSSGGSDTQYF. The CDR3 DNA follows: TGCGCCAGCAGCCAAGAGGGTTCTAGCGGGGGCTCAGATACGCAGTATTTT.

The genes are TRBV25-1 and TRBJ1-6; D is ambiguous. CDR1 and CDR2 (germline): MGHDK, SYGVNS. V was shortened by 7 bases and J by 1 base, with 20 bases between the two germline ends. This CDR3 is 18 amino acids long. This CDR3 reads CASTSLDAAMSYNSPLHF. The DNA for the CDR3 is TGTGCCAGCACCTCCCTTGACGCGGCGATGTCCTATAATTCACCCCTCCACTTT.

This chain links TRBV5-1 with TRBJ2-1, with D tentatively TRBD1 (6 bases). CDR1 and CDR2 from the germline V gene are SGHRS and YFSETQ. This CDR3 has 14 amino acids. The V end lost 9 bases, the J end lost 0 bases, and 13 bases lay between the germline ends. The CDR3 region has the DNA TGCGCCACCAAAACAGGGAGCTCCTACAATGAGCAGTTCTTC. Protein sequence: CATKTGSSYNEQFF.